This T cell receptor beta chain was identified during a study of OX40 agonist ivuxolimab in advanced cancers. Whole-study context: Patients were treated with ivuxolimab, an agonistic anti-OX40 (CD134) antibody.

Trimming shortened V by 0 bases and J by 4 bases, and 15 bases separated the two germline ends. The CDR3 has 16 amino acids. Germline loops: CDR1 SGHRS, CDR2 YFSETQ. This table comes from immunoSEQ multiplex PCR, and its TCRdb copy is limited to in-frame clones, with some not included. Here the sample spans around 100,000 clones, 75% to 90% being singletons. The TCR was taken from an adult with an advanced solid tumor such as melanoma, head and neck, liver or kidney cancer. The sequences come from CD4+ or CD8+ T cells sorted from blood, collected in a trial of the OX40 agonist ivuxolimab. The V gene is TRBV5-1, the J gene TRBJ2-3; the D gene is possibly TRBD1 (5 bases). This CDR3 is CASSLGARKGSDTQYF. Here the CDR3 DNA reads TGCGCCAGCAGCTTGGGGGCCAGAAAGGGGTCAGATACGCAGTATTTT. Variable domain in full (rest from reference TRBV5-1 and TRBJ2-3): KAGVTQTPRYLIKTRGQQVTLSCSPISGHRSVSWYQQTPGQGLQFLFEYFSETQRNKGNFPGRFSGRQFSNSRSEMNVSTLELGDSALYLCASSLGARKGSDTQYFGPGTRLTVL.